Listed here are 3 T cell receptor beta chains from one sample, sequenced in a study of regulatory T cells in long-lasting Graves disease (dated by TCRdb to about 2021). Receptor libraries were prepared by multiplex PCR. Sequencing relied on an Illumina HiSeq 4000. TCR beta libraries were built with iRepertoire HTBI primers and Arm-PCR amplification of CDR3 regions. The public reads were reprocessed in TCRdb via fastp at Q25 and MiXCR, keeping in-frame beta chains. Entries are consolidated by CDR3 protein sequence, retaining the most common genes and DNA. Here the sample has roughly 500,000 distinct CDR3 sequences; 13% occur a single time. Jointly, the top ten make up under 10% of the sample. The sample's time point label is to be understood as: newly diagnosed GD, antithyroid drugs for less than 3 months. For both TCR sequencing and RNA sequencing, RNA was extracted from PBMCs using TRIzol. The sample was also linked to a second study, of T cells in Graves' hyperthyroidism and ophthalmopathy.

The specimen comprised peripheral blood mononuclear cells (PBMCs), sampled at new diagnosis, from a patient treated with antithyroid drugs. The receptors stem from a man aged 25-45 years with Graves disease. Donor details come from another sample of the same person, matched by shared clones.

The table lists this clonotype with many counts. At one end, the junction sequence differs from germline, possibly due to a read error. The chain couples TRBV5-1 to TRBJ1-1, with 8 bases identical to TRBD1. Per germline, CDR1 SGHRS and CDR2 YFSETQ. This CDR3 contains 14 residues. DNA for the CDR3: TGTGCCAGCAGTTTTGGGACAGGGAACACTGAAGCTTTCTTT. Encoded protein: CASSFGTGNTEAFF.

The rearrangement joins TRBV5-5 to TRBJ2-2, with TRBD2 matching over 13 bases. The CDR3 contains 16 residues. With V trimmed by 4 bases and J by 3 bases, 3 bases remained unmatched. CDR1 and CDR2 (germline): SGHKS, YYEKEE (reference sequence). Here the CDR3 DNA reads TGTGCCAGCAGCCGGACTAGCGGGAGAGACACCGGGGAGCTGTTTTTT. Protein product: CASSRTSGRDTGELFF. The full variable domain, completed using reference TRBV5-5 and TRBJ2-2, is DAGVTQSPTHLIKTRGQQVTLRCSPISGHKSVSWYQQVLGQGPQFIFQYYEKEERGRGNFPDRFSARQFPNYSSELNVNALLLGDSALYLCASSRTSGRDTGELFFGEGSRLTVL.

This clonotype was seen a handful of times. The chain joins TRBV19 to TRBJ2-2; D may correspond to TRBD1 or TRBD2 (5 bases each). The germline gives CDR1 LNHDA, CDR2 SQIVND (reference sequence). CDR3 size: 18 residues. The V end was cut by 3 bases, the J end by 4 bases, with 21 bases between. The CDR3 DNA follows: TGTGCCAGTAGTATTTTCTCCGGGGCTGGGGAAAGCACCGGGGAGCTGTTTTTT. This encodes CASSIFSGAGESTGELFF. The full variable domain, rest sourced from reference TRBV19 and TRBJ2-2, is DGGITQSPKYLFRKEGQNVTLSCEQNLNHDAMYWYRQDPGQGLRLIYYSQIVNDFQKGDIAEGYSVSREKKESFPLTVTSAQKNPTAFYLCASSIFSGAGESTGELFFGEGSRLTVL.